This TCR beta chain comes out of a study of blood T cell repertoires in COVID-19. Study-wide background: Samples of COVID-19 (acute and convalescent) were obtained from the United States, Italy and Spain. T cells, B-cell-depleted T cells, or PBMCs supplied cDNA or gDNA.

Per the original methods: Reference gene primer amplification gave nucleated cell count estimates. Assay: immunoSEQ multiplex PCR; the TCRdb copy retains only in-frame clones and omits some. The D gene and trimming were derived from the DNA, and the V and J assignments and clone size from that table. Here the sample spans about 190,000 clones, 88% being singletons. Germline V CDR1 and CDR2: PRHDT, FYEKMQ (reference sequence). The CDR3 spans 17 residues. V was clipped by 8 bases and J by 7 bases; unmatched bases: 19. This clone was counted only a few times. This rearrangement joins TRBV13 to TRBJ2-1; 8 bases agree with TRBD2. The sequence was collected from a human donor in a cohort sampled during active COVID-19. Sequencing was done on a sample of peripheral blood. The CDR3 coding sequence is TGTGCCAGCTCCCCCGCTGGGTGGGGGCGGGAGGAAAATGAGCAGTTCTTC. This translates into CASSPAGWGREENEQFF.